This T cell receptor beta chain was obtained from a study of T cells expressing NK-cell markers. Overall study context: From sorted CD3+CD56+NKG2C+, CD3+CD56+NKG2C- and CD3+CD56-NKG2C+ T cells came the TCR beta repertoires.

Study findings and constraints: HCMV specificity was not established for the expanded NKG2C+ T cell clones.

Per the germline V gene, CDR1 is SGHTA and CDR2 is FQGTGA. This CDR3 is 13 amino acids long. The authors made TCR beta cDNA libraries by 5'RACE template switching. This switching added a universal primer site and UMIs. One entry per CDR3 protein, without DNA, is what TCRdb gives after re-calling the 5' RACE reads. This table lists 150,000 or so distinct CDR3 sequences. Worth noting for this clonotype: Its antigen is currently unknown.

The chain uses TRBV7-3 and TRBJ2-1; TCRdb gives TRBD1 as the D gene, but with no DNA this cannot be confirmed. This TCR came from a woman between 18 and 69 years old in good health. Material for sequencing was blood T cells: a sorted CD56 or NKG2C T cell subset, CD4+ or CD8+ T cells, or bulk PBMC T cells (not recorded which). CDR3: CASSSGTNNEQFF.